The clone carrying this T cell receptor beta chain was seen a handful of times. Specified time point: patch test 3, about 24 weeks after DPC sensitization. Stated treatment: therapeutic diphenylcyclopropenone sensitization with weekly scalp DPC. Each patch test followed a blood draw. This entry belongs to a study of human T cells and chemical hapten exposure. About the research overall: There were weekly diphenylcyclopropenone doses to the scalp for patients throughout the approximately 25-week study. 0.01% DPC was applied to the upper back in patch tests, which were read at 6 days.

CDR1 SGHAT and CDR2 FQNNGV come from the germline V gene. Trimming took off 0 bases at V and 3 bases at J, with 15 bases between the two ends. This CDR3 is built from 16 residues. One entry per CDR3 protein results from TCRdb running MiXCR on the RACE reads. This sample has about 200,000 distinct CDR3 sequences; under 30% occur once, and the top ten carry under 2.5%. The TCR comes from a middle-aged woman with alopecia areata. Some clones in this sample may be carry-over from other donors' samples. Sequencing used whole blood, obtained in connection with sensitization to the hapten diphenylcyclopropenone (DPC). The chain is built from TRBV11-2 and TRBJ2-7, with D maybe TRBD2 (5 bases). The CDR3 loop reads CASSLEVRARYYEQYF. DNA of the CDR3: TGTGCCAGCAGCTTAGAGGTGCGGGCCAGATACTACGAGCAGTACTTC.